The 7 T cell receptor beta chains presented below share a single source sample, sequenced in a study of T cell responses to AZD1222 COVID-19 vaccine. Clones were read by immunoSEQ multiplex PCR, and TCRdb kept only the in-frame ones, dropping some. The repertoire holds about 120,000 clones, about 88% seen once, with less than 4% in the top ten. The sample here was peripheral blood, taken 28 days after the second AZD1222 dose. The receptors stem from an adult who received the AZD1222 COVID-19 vaccine.

The sample holds one count of this clone. The chain employs TRBV29-1 and TRBJ2-3; 7 bases align to TRBD1. CDR1 is SQVTM, CDR2 ANQGSEA, per germline. With 7 bases clipped from V and 0 bases from J, the junction kept 7 bases outside the gene matches. This CDR3 has 14 residues. CDR3 protein: CSAYRGQSTDTQYF. CDR3 nucleotides: TGCAGCGCCTACAGGGGACAGAGCACAGATACGCAGTATTTT.

V and J are TRBV19 and TRBJ1-5, with TRBD1 as a possible D gene (5 bases). Trimming stripped 6 bases from V and 3 bases from J, with 12 bases between. CDR3 size: 14 residues. The germline CDR1 and CDR2 sequences are LNHDA and SQIVND (reference sequence). The CDR3 region is CASRVRDSNQPQHF. Here the CDR3 DNA reads TGTGCCAGTAGGGTAAGGGACTCCAATCAGCCCCAGCATTTT.

The chain links TRBV10-3 to TRBJ2-3, with 9 nucleotides matching TRBD2. Unmatched junction bases numbered 1, after V lost 6 bases and J lost 3 bases. Looked up from germline, CDR1 is ENHRY and CDR2 is SYGVKD. The CDR3 runs to 13 residues. The CDR3 DNA reads TGTGCCATCAGGCGGGGGGGAACAGATACGCAGTATTTT. It translates to CAIRRGGTDTQYF.

The V and J genes are TRBV7-8 and TRBJ1-5; no clear D gene. Trimming took 5 bases from V and 0 from J, leaving 5 bases between them. The CDR3 is 13 residues long. CDR1 and CDR2 from the germline V gene are SGHVS and FQNEAQ. CDR3 amino acids: CASSGLSNQPQHF. CDR3 coding DNA: TGTGCCAGCAGCGGACTTAGCAATCAGCCCCAGCATTTT.

The chain joins TRBV10-3 to TRBJ2-7, with D perhaps assigned TRBD1 or TRBD2 (5 bases each). This CDR3 has 13 residues. With 3 bases removed from V and 7 bases from J, the gap between germline ends came to 13 bases. Germline V gives CDR1 ENHRY, CDR2 SYGVKD. DNA of the CDR3: TGTGCCATCAGTGAAGACGGCAGGGAGGAGCAGTACTTC. Its protein product is CAISEDGREEQYF.

The chain carries TRBV5-1 and TRBJ2-1, with 7 positions matching TRBD1. V dropped 5 bases and J dropped 1; count of bases not matched to a gene: 3. In germline, CDR1 is SGHRS, CDR2 YFSETQ. The CDR3 consists of 14 residues. CDR3 protein: CASRPDRSYNEQFF. The CDR3 DNA is TGCGCCAGCAGGCCGGACAGGTCCTACAATGAGCAGTTCTTC.

The chain combines TRBV9 with TRBJ2-7; D is uncertain. Trimming removed 0 bases from V and 6 bases from J, with 4 bases in between. Germline V gene lookup returns CDR1 SGDLS and CDR2 YYNGEE. The CDR3 sequence is 11 residues long. This CDR3 is CASSVGGEQYF. The CDR3 region has the DNA TGTGCCAGCAGCGTAGGAGGCGAGCAGTACTTC.